The present entry profiles one T cell receptor beta chain with its context. What it binds is unknown. Clones were sequenced by immunoSEQ multiplex PCR, and TCRdb holds only the in-frame ones, with some missing. The sample lists 90,000 to 120,000 clones, nearly 90% occurring once. The germline V gene has CDR1 SGHTA and CDR2 FQGNSA. This CDR3 has 16 amino acids. V lost 3 bases to trimming and J lost 3 bases; unmatched junction nucleotides: 7. This specimen belongs to a study of Tregs in tolerant kidney transplant recipients. Broader study findings: Changing PCR primers prevented nucleotide comparison between some patients' samples.

Unstimulated regulatory T cells (CD4+CD25+CD127-), CD4+CD25- non-regulatory cells, CD4 and CD8 cells were FACS-sorted from thawed PBMCs. The chain links TRBV7-2 to TRBJ2-7; 11 bases line up with TRBD1. The sequences come from CD4+ T cells from blood, collected before the transplant. This receptor was taken from a human donor who received a combined kidney and bone marrow transplant. In DNA, the CDR3 is TGTGCCAGCAGCTTGTCCGGGACAGGGGGGTTCTACGAGCAGTACTTC. Encoded protein: CASSLSGTGGFYEQYF.